Shown below are 7 T cell receptor beta chains from a single sample sequenced in a study of cytomegalovirus exposure and HLA in healthy donors. PCR involved 60 Vbeta and 13 Jbeta primers. Assay used: immunoSEQ multiplex PCR; TCRdb lists only in-frame clones, some missing. The repertoire holds about 120,000 clones, with over 8.5% as singletons. The sequencing sample was made of PBMCs. These receptors all come from a woman aged 40 to 50 in good health and CMV-seropositive.

This sequence joins TRBV5-4 and TRBJ1-2; D is unresolved. V was trimmed by 0 bases and J by 8 bases, leaving 17 bases between them. Germline CDR1 and CDR2: SGHNT and YYREEE (reference sequence). CDR3 length equals 15 residues. The DNA of the CDR3 is TGTGCCAGCAGCTTGGGCGGGATGGGGAGAGAAGGCTACACCTTC. Translation: CASSLGGMGREGYTF.

This clone showed up just a few times. In this CDR3 the conserved last residue, phenylalanine or tryptophan, is missing, so a read error is likely. This rearrangement joins TRBV6-1 to TRBJ1-1; D is undetermined. The CDR3 runs to 17 residues. Germline V lookup: CDR1 MNHNS, CDR2 SASEGT. The DNA of the CDR3 is TGTGCCAGAAGTGAAAGCTCTGGAGGAGGAGCTTCGGATGAAGCTTTCGTT. Amino acid sequence: CARSESSGGGASDEAFV.

The V and J genes are TRBV9 and TRBJ1-4; 8 bases match TRBD1. The CDR3 is 14 amino acids. J was trimmed by 6 bases and V by 0 bases; bases with no gene match: 1. Germline V gives CDR1 SGDLS, CDR2 YYNGEE. CDR3 nucleotides: TGTGCCAGCAGCGTAGCGGGACAGGATGAAAAACTGTTTTTT. It translates to CASSVAGQDEKLFF.

This clone was seen a few times. The rearrangement joins TRBV20-1 to TRBJ1-1; D gene ambiguous. CDR3 length: 11 residues. Germline values: CDR1 DFQATT, CDR2 SNEGSKA (reference sequence). Trimming stripped 4 bases from V and 2 bases from J, with 5 bases between. The CDR3 region is CSAKLNTEAFF. CDR3 DNA sequence: TGCAGTGCTAAACTAAACACTGAAGCTTTCTTT.

This clone was counted only a few times. This chain joins TRBV30 and TRBJ2-7, with D maybe TRBD2 (5 bases). V was shortened by 5 bases and J by 2 bases, with 7 bases between the two germline ends. The CDR3 loop spans 11 amino acids. CDR1 is GTSNPN, CDR2 SVGIG, per germline (reference sequence). CDR3 loop: CAWVEAYEQYF. The CDR3 DNA follows: TGTGCCTGGGTGGAGGCCTACGAGCAGTACTTC.

This clone was observed a few times. The chain is built from TRBV6-5 and TRBJ2-1; D might be TRBD2 (5 bases). The germline CDR1 and CDR2 sequences are MNHEY and SVGAGI. This CDR3 is 13 amino acids long. V was pared by 0 bases and J by 5 bases, with 5 bases between. CDR3 residues: CASSYSEDNEQFF. In DNA, the CDR3 is TGTGCCAGCAGTTACTCGGAGGACAATGAGCAGTTCTTC.

This chain uses TRBV7-9 with TRBJ1-1; D unclear. CDR3 size: 14 residues. The germline gives CDR1 SEHNR, CDR2 FQNEAQ (reference sequence). Trimming left V 0 bases short and J 1 base short, with 6 bases between. In DNA, the CDR3 is TGTGCCAGCAGCTTAGCGGAGGGGAACACTGAAGCTTTCTTT. It translates to CASSLAEGNTEAFF.